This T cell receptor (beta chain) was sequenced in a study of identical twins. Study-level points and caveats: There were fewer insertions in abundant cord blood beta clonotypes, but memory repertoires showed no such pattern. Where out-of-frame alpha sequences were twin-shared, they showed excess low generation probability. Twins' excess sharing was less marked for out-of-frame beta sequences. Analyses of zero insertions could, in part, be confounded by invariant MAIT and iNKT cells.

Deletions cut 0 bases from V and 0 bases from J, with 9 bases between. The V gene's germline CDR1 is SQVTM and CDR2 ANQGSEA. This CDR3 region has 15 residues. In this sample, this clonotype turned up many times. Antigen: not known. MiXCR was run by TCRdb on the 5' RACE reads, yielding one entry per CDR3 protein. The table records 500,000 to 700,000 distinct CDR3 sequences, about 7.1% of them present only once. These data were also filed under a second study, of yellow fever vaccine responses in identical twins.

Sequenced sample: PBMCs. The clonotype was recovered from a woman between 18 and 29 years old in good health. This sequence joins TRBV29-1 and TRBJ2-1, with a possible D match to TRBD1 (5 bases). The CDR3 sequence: CSVEDGASSYNEQFF. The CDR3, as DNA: TGCAGCGTTGAAGATGGGGCGAGCTCCTACAATGAGCAGTTCTTC.